This T cell receptor beta chain was sequenced during a study of blood T cell repertoires in COVID-19. CDR1 is SGHVS, CDR2 FNYEAQ, per germline. With 6 bases removed from V and 3 bases from J, the gap between germline ends came to 17 bases. CDR3 size: 16 residues. Authors' analysis steps: Amplifying reference gene primers gave estimates of nucleated cell counts. Assay used: immunoSEQ multiplex PCR; TCRdb lists only in-frame clones, some missing. That table supplies the V and J calls and clone size; D and trimming were determined from the DNA. The data hold over 250,000 clones, with 89% observed a single time.

The chain employs TRBV7-6 and TRBJ2-2, with TRBD1 as a possible D gene (6 bases). The receptor's source is a woman between 55 and 75 years old who had recovered from COVID-19. The sample taken for sequencing was PBMCs or T cells enriched from blood (not recorded which). CDR3 region: CASRRRGGGDTGELFF. CDR3 sequence (DNA): TGTGCCAGCAGACGGAGAGGGGGTGGGGACACCGGGGAGCTGTTTTTT.